These 28 T cell receptor beta chains were all obtained from the same sample, sequenced in a study of blood T cells in healthy people across ages. A J-beta primer mix and a sample-barcoded 5' primer were used in a second PCR of about 6 to 12 cycles. Using its own MiXCR run on the 5' RACE reads, TCRdb lists one record per CDR3 protein. This table holds about 1.7 million distinct CDR3 sequences, roughly 27% found once. The sequenced material came from blood. Source of these receptors: a young woman in good health.

This clonotype was detected only a few times. The V gene is TRBV20-1, the J gene TRBJ2-1, with TRBD2 matching 10 bases. This CDR3 region has 16 residues. Trimming at V came to 6 bases and at J to 0 bases, leaving 8 bases not matched to a gene. Germline assignment: CDR1 DFQATT and CDR2 SNEGSKA (reference sequence). CDR3 region: CSATPSGRTSYNEQFF. The CDR3, as DNA: TGCAGTGCCACTCCTAGCGGGAGAACCTCCTACAATGAGCAGTTCTTC.

The chain joins TRBV20-1 to TRBJ1-1; the D is unclear. Germline CDR1 and CDR2: DFQATT and SNEGSKA (reference sequence). Trimming cost V 3 bases and J 6 bases, with 8 bases left between them. The CDR3 totals 11 residues. The CDR3 sequence is CSARDLAEAFF. The CDR3 DNA is TGCAGTGCTAGGGACCTAGCTGAAGCTTTCTTT.

At least ten counts were recorded for this clonotype. The chain is built from TRBV12-5 and TRBJ2-7; 9 bases match TRBD1. Germline CDR1 and CDR2: LGHNT and FRNRAP. The CDR3 totals 15 residues. Losses at the gene ends were 3 bases for V and 6 bases for J; bases not matched to a gene: 9. CDR3 sequence reads: CASGFWTGEDFEQYF. The CDR3 DNA is TGTGCTAGTGGTTTCTGGACAGGGGAGGACTTCGAGCAGTACTTC.

On this clonotype: Its ends do not fully match the called genes, so a read error is possible. The rearrangement uses TRBV7-9 and TRBJ2-6; 11 bases match TRBD1. The CDR3 loop spans 20 amino acids. CDR1 SEHNR and CDR2 FQNEAQ come from the germline V gene (reference sequence). The CDR3 nucleotides are TGTACCAGCAGCTCTTCAATCCGGGACAGGGGGGGTGTCGGGGCCAACGTCCTGACTTTC. It codes for CTSSSSIRDRGGVGANVLTF.

The rearrangement uses TRBV6-6 and TRBJ2-4; 7 bases fit TRBD2. The J call could be wrong; TRBJ2-7 is a better fit for the DNA end. CDR3 size: 14 residues. Germline V CDR1 and CDR2: MNHNY, SVGAGI (reference sequence). This CDR3 is CASSSPGTTDEQYF. CDR3 nucleotides: TGTGCCAGCAGCTCTCCCGGGACTACCGACGAGCAGTACTTC.

Only a few counts were recorded for this clonotype. The chain carries TRBV29-1 and TRBJ2-1; TRBD1 agrees at 9 bases. Trimming at V came to 4 bases and at J to 3 bases, leaving 1 base not matched to a gene. Germline assignment: CDR1 SQVTM and CDR2 ANQGSEA. This CDR3 comprises 13 residues. CDR3 nucleotides: TGCAGCGTTGGACAGGGGGGCTACAATGAGCAGTTCTTC. This gives the protein CSVGQGGYNEQFF.

The gene calls are TRBV27 and TRBJ1-1; D gene unclear. CDR1 and CDR2 (germline): MNHEY, SMNVEV (reference sequence). The CDR3 length is 13 residues. V dropped 6 bases and J dropped 8 bases, with 16 bases sitting between them. This CDR3 is CASRPTPKSEAFF. The CDR3 nucleotides read TGTGCCAGCAGGCCTACCCCCAAGTCGGAAGCTTTCTTT.

This clonotype was detected only a few times. This chain joins TRBV29-1 and TRBJ2-3; TRBD2 aligns across 8 bases. Germline V lookup: CDR1 SQVTM, CDR2 ANQGSEA. The CDR3 sequence is 15 residues long. With V trimmed by 7 bases and J by 0 bases, 9 bases remained unmatched. The CDR3 loop reads CSAGKLAESTDTQYF. The CDR3 bases are TGCAGCGCTGGAAAACTAGCGGAAAGCACAGATACGCAGTATTTT.

In its sample, this clonotype was seen many times. The chain links TRBV7-3 to TRBJ2-1; a possible D gene is TRBD1 (5 bases). The CDR3 runs 15 residues. V was trimmed by 6 bases and J by 3 bases, leaving 15 bases between them. Germline V lookup: CDR1 SGHTA, CDR2 FQGTGA. CDR3 bases: TGTGCCAGCAGTAGGAAGGCAGGGAACTACAATGAGCAGTTCTTC. Amino acids: CASSRKAGNYNEQFF.

The genes are TRBV9 and TRBJ2-1; 11 nucleotides agree with TRBD2. This CDR3 is built from 15 residues. The V gene end was trimmed by 0 bases and the J gene end by 8 bases; junction bases not matched to a gene: 4. CDR1 SGDLS and CDR2 YYNGEE come from the germline V gene. The CDR3, as DNA: TGTGCCAGCAGCGTAGGGTCTAGCGGGGGGCATGAGCAGTTCTTC. Translation: CASSVGSSGGHEQFF.

The rearrangement uses TRBV20-1 and TRBJ2-1; TRBD2 might be the D (6 bases). CDR1 and CDR2 (germline): DFQATT, SNEGSKA (reference sequence). This CDR3 region has 12 residues. Deletions cut 7 bases from V and 3 bases from J, with 10 bases between. The CDR3 reads CSVSTSYNEQFF. CDR3 bases: TGCAGTGTTTCGACTAGCTACAATGAGCAGTTCTTC.

This chain connects TRBV20-1 to TRBJ2-4; 9 nucleotides agree with TRBD2. The V segment lost 3 bases and the J segment 13 bases; nucleotides outside the gene matches: 28. Germline V lookup: CDR1 DFQATT, CDR2 SNEGSKA (reference sequence). This CDR3 is built from 19 residues. DNA for the CDR3: TGCAGTGCTAGGCCCAACCCAACCAGCGGGAGGCCTCCATACAATGAGCAGTACTTC. This translates into CSARPNPTSGRPPYNEQYF.

The V call is TRBV14, the J call TRBJ1-2, with 7 bases lining up with TRBD1. The CDR3 extends over 13 amino acids. V dropped 0 bases and J dropped 10; count of bases not matched to a gene: 5. CDR1 is SGHDN, CDR2 FVKESK, per germline. The CDR3 here is CASSQESGGPYTF. The CDR3 DNA reads as TGTGCCAGCAGCCAAGAATCAGGGGGGCCCTACACCTTC.

This clonotype occurred many times. The chain uses TRBV20-1 and TRBJ1-2; 10 bases map to TRBD1. The V gene's germline CDR1 is DFQATT and CDR2 SNEGSKA (reference sequence). This CDR3 comprises 13 residues. V gave up 1 base and J gave up 7 bases; unmatched junction bases: 3. Written as DNA, the CDR3 is TGCAGTGCTAGAGGACAGGGGGCGTCTGGCTACACCTTC. Translated: CSARGQGASGYTF.

This clonotype has a count of ten or more. This sequence joins TRBV12-5 and TRBJ2-7; D ambiguous. The CDR3 is 12 amino acids. Germline CDR1 reads LGHNT; CDR2 reads FRNRAP. Between the trimmed V and J ends, which lost 7 bases and 3 bases, there was a span of 10 bases. The CDR3 coding sequence is TGTGCTAGTGATCCGACACGCTACGAGCAGTACTTC. Translating it yields CASDPTRYEQYF.

This clonotype was observed a handful of times. The chain employs TRBV7-9 and TRBJ2-5; no firm D call. Trimming took 1 base from V and 4 from J, leaving 10 bases between them. The CDR3 length is 14 residues. Germline CDR1 and CDR2: SEHNR and FQNEAQ (reference sequence). CDR3 sequence (DNA): TGTGCCAGCAGCTTAGGATACGAGTTAGAGACCCAGTACTTC. Translating gives CASSLGYELETQYF.

This clonotype turned up a few times. The V gene is TRBV7-9, the J gene TRBJ1-4, with a weak D call TRBD1 (5 bases). The ends were cut back, 0 bases at V and 6 bases at J, with 14 bases in the middle. Looked up from germline, CDR1 is SEHNR and CDR2 is FQNEAQ (reference sequence). The CDR3 runs 16 residues. The CDR3 sequence is CASSLARAQGDEKLFF. CDR3 DNA: TGTGCCAGCAGCTTAGCCCGGGCGCAGGGAGATGAAAAACTGTTTTTT.

The chain is built from TRBV24-1 and TRBJ2-1; TRBD1 agrees at 7 bases. The tail of the sequence fits TRBJ2-7 better, so the J call may be wrong. Germline V gives CDR1 KGHDR, CDR2 SFDVKD. There are 16 residues in the CDR3. CDR3 sequence (DNA): TGTGCCACCAGTGACGCCACAGGGGTAGGGTACAATGAGCAGTACTTC. Its protein product is CATSDATGVGYNEQYF.

This clonotype was seen a single time. This may stem from a read error, because a much larger clone lies one nucleotide away. J is TRBJ2-1 and V is TRBV5-1; 7 bases match TRBD2. There are 13 residues in the CDR3. Per germline, CDR1 SGHRS and CDR2 YFSETQ. V lost 4 bases to trimming and J lost 10 bases; unmatched junction nucleotides: 8. CDR3 sequence (DNA): TGCGCCAGCAGCGCACGGGACTACTACGAGCAGTTCTTC. Protein product: CASSARDYYEQFF.

The sample holds many counts of this clonotype. The CDR3: CASSLSAVGLYNEQFF. CDR3 DNA sequence: TGTGCCAGCAGTTTATCCGCGGTGGGCCTATACAATGAGCAGTTCTTC. The V and J genes are TRBV27 and TRBJ2-1; D call uncertain. V shed 0 bases and J shed 4 bases, with 13 bases lying between them. Germline loops: CDR1 MNHEY, CDR2 SMNVEV (reference sequence). The CDR3 totals 16 residues.

Only a few counts were recorded for this clonotype. This chain joins TRBV12-3 or TRBV12-4 and TRBJ2-1; D unclear. The germline V and J ends were trimmed by 0 bases and 5 bases, with 17 bases remaining between them. The CDR3 runs 17 residues. The CDR3 sequence is CASSLAGRLGLHNEQFF. The CDR3 nucleotides read TGTGCCAGCAGTTTAGCAGGGCGCCTAGGGCTACACAATGAGCAGTTCTTC.

As regards this clonotype: A much larger clonotype is one base distant, so this may be a read error. This likely comes from a read error, as the CDR3 has no conserved phenylalanine or tryptophan at its end. The chain is built from TRBV12-3 or TRBV12-4 and TRBJ1-2; D not certain. There are 11 residues in the CDR3. V was pared by 1 base and J by 8 bases, with 5 bases between. The CDR3 sequence is CASSLGWGYTC. CDR3 sequence (DNA): TGTGCCAGCAGTTTAGGGTGGGGCTACACCTGC.

This clonotype was seen at least ten times. The chain joins TRBV6-5 to TRBJ2-5, with 8 bases lining up with TRBD1. CDR3 length: 20 residues. Germline V gives CDR1 MNHEY, CDR2 SVGAGI. V lost 5 bases, J lost 11 bases, and 31 bases stayed unmatched. CDR3 sequence (DNA): TGTGCCAGCAGTCACGGCCGACAGGGGAACTCCGCGGCGGGACTTTTTGGGCAGTACTTC. This sequence encodes CASSHGRQGNSAAGLFGQYF.

This clonotype has more than one count but fewer than ten. Compared with germline, one end of the junction differs, possibly owing to a read error. V and J are TRBV12-3 or TRBV12-4 and TRBJ2-5; 10 bases agree with TRBD2. The CDR3 consists of 13 residues. CDR3 in amino acids: CASSIAGGQTQYF. The CDR3 DNA is TGTGCCAGCAGTATAGCGGGGGGCCAGACCCAGTACTTC.

V gene TRBV20-1 combines with J gene TRBJ2-7; D is unresolved. The germline V gene has CDR1 DFQATT and CDR2 SNEGSKA (reference sequence). The CDR3 extends over 11 amino acids. The V gene lost 7 bases and the J gene lost 6 bases, with 13 bases spanning the gap. DNA of the CDR3: TGCAGTGTGGCCAGGCTGGGCGAGCAGTACTTC. Amino acids: CSVARLGEQYF.

This clonotype was seen repeatedly, ten times or more. This sequence joins TRBV15 and TRBJ2-7; D might be TRBD2 (5 bases). The length of the CDR3 is 15 residues. V was cut by 0 bases and J by 7 bases, with 16 bases left in between. Germline V gives CDR1 LNHNV, CDR2 YYDKDF (reference sequence). CDR3 region: CATSRDRRVRGEQYF. The DNA of the CDR3 is TGTGCCACCAGCAGAGACCGAAGGGTTCGGGGTGAGCAGTACTTC.

This clonotype came up a few times. The chain recombines TRBV10-3 with TRBJ1-5; D not resolved. Germline CDR1 is ENHRY and CDR2 is SYGVKD. The length of the CDR3 is 13 residues. Trimming stripped 2 bases from V and 7 bases from J, with 9 bases between. The CDR3 DNA sequence: TGTGCCATCAGTGAGGCCGGGGTACAGCCCCAGCATTTT. Translation gives CAISEAGVQPQHF.

V and J are TRBV5-6 and TRBJ1-1; D might be TRBD1 (5 bases). CDR1 and CDR2 (germline): SGHDT, YYEEEE. The CDR3 consists of 16 residues. Deletions cut 3 bases from V and 2 bases from J, with 17 bases between. The CDR3 loop is CASSSMGLTVNTEAFF. The CDR3 region has the DNA TGTGCCAGCAGCTCAATGGGCCTGACAGTAAACACTGAAGCTTTCTTT.